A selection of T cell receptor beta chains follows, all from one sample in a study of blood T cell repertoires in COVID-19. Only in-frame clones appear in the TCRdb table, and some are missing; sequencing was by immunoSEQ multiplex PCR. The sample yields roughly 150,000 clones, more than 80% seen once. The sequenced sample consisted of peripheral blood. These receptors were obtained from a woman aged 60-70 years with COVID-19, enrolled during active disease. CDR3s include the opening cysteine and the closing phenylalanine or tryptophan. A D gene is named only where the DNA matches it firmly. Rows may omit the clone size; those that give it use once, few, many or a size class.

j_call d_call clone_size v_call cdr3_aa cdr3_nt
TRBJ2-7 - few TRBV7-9 CASSLGGGRVSYEQYF TGTGCCAGCAGCTTAGGGGGTGGCAGGGTGTCCTACGAGCAGTACTTC
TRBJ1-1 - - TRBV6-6 CASSPPGVNTEAFF TGTGCCAGCAGTCCTCCGGGGGTGAACACTGAAGCTTTCTTT
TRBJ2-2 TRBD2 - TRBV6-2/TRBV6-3 CASSYLAGGTTGELFF TGTGCCAGCAGTTACCTAGCGGGGGGGACCACCGGGGAGCTGTTTTTT
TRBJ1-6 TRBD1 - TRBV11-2 CASSSGTGHNSPLHF TGTGCCAGCAGCTCTGGGACAGGGCATAATTCACCCCTCCACTTT
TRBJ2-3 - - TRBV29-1 CSVSQGSTGDTQYF TGCAGCGTTAGTCAGGGGTCCACGGGAGATACGCAGTATTTT
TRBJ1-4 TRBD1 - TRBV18 CASSPGQNEKLFF TGTGCCAGCTCACCGGGACAGAATGAAAAACTGTTTTTT
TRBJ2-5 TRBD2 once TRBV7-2 CASSSTSGGALETQYF TGTGCCAGCAGCTCCACTAGCGGGGGGGCTTTGGAGACCCAGTACTTC
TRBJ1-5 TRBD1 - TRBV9 CASSGQGGQPQHF TGTGCCAGCAGCGGACAGGGGGGTCAGCCCCAGCATTTT
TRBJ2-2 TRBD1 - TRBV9 CASSVGQGTIANTGELFF TGTGCCAGCAGCGTGGGACAGGGGACGATCGCGAACACCGGGGAGCTGTTTTTT
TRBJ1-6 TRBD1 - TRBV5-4 CASSLGQGGGSYNSPLHF TGTGCCAGCAGCTTAGGACAGGGTGGGGGTTCCTATAATTCACCCCTCCACTTT
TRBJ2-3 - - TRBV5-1 CASTDSAGSSDTQYF TGCGCCAGCACCGATAGTGCAGGTAGTTCAGATACGCAGTATTTT
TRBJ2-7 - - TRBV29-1 CSVVREASYEQYF TGCAGCGTTGTGCGGGAAGCCTCCTACGAGCAGTACTTC
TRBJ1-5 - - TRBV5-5 CASSLNGHSNQPQHF TGTGCCAGCAGCTTAAATGGACATAGCAATCAGCCCCAGCATTTT
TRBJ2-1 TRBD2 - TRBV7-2 CASSLDTSGPVNEQFF TGTGCCAGCAGCTTAGATACTAGCGGGCCGGTAAATGAGCAGTTCTTC
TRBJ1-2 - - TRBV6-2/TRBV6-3 CASSERTPYGYTF TGTGCCAGCAGCGAGCGCACGCCATATGGCTACACCTTC
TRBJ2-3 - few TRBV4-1 CASSQDRIGDTQYF TGCGCCAGCAGCCAAGACAGGATCGGAGATACGCAGTATTTT
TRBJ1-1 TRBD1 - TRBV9 CASSGGQGPTNTEAFF TGTGCCAGCAGCGGTGGACAGGGGCCGACGAACACTGAAGCTTTCTTT
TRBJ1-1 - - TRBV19 CASSERSLNTEAFF TGTGCCAGTAGTGAAAGGAGTTTGAACACTGAAGCTTTCTTT
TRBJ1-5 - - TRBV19 CASSIGGGLNQPQHF TGTGCCAGTAGTATAGGGGGCGGTCTCAATCAGCCCCAGCATTTT
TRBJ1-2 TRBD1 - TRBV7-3 CASARTGGSYGYTF TGTGCCAGCGCCCGGACAGGGGGGAGTTATGGCTACACCTTC
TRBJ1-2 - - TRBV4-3 CASSQDIRGNYGYTF TGCGCCAGCAGCCAAGATATAAGGGGCAATTATGGCTACACCTTC
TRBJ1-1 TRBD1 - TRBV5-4 CASSPGQVWGTEAFF TGTGCCAGCAGCCCCGGACAGGTATGGGGCACTGAAGCTTTCTTT
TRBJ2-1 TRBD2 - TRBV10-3 CAIRIAGSSYNEQFF TGTGCCATCAGAATAGCGGGGAGCTCCTACAATGAGCAGTTCTTC
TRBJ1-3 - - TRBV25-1 CASSETGILSGNTIYF TGTGCCAGCAGTGAAACCGGGATCCTCTCTGGAAACACCATATATTTT
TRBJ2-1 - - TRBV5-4 CASSPKTRRAEQFF TGTGCCAGCAGCCCCAAAACTAGAAGGGCTGAGCAGTTCTTC
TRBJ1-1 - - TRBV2 CASTPGGNTEAFF TGTGCCAGCACTCCAGGAGGGAACACTGAAGCTTTCTTT
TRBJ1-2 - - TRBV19 CASSIGEDFYGYTF TGTGCCAGTAGTATTGGAGAGGATTTCTATGGCTACACCTTC
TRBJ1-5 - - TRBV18 CASSPGQGSSQPQHF TGTGCCAGCTCACCGGGGCAGGGGAGCAGTCAGCCCCAGCATTTT
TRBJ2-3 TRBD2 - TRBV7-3 CASSLGGGLDTQYF TGTGCCAGCAGCTTAGGCGGGGGGTTAGATACGCAGTATTTT
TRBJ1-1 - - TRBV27 CASSQGSEAFF TGTGCCAGCAGTCAGGGGAGTGAAGCTTTCTTT
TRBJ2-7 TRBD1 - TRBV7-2 CASSSDRTGTPYF TGTGCCAGCAGCTCAGACAGGACAGGGACCCCCTACTTC
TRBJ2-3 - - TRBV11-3 CASSFTGRGTDTQYF TGTGCCAGCAGCTTCACAGGGAGGGGCACAGATACGCAGTATTTT
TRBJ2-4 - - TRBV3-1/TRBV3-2 CASSQDHTGSIQYF TGTGCCAGCAGCCAAGATCATACGGGGTCCATTCAGTACTTC
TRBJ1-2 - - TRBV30 CAWSLGDHGYTF TGTGCCTGGAGCCTCGGAGATCATGGCTACACCTTC
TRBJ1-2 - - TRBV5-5 CASSLNSGYTF TGTGCCAGCAGCTTGAACTCTGGCTACACCTTC
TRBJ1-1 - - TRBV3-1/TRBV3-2 CASSQEAAGAFLNTEAFF TGTGCCAGCAGCCAAGAGGCGGCAGGGGCCTTTTTGAACACTGAAGCTTTCTTT
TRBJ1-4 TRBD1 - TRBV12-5 CASGLVRGGDEKLFF TGTGCTAGTGGTTTGGTACGAGGGGGCGACGAAAAACTGTTTTTT
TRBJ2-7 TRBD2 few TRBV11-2 CASSFSGGAQYEQYF TGTGCCAGCAGCTTCAGCGGGGGGGCACAGTACGAGCAGTACTTC
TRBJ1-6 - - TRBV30 CAWSRDGDNSPLHF TGTGCCTGGTCTAGAGACGGAGATAATTCACCCCTCCACTTT
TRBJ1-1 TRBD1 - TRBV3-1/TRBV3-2 CASSQEQGGPLMNTEAFF TGTGCCAGCAGCCAAGAACAGGGGGGGCCTCTCATGAACACTGAAGCTTTCTTT
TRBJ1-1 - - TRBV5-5 CASSPRTSRQMNTEAFF TGTGCCAGCAGCCCCCGGACTTCACGTCAAATGAACACTGAAGCTTTCTTT
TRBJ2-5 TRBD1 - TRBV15 CATSRDTGVKETQYF TGTGCCACCAGCAGAGATACAGGGGTCAAAGAGACCCAGTACTTC